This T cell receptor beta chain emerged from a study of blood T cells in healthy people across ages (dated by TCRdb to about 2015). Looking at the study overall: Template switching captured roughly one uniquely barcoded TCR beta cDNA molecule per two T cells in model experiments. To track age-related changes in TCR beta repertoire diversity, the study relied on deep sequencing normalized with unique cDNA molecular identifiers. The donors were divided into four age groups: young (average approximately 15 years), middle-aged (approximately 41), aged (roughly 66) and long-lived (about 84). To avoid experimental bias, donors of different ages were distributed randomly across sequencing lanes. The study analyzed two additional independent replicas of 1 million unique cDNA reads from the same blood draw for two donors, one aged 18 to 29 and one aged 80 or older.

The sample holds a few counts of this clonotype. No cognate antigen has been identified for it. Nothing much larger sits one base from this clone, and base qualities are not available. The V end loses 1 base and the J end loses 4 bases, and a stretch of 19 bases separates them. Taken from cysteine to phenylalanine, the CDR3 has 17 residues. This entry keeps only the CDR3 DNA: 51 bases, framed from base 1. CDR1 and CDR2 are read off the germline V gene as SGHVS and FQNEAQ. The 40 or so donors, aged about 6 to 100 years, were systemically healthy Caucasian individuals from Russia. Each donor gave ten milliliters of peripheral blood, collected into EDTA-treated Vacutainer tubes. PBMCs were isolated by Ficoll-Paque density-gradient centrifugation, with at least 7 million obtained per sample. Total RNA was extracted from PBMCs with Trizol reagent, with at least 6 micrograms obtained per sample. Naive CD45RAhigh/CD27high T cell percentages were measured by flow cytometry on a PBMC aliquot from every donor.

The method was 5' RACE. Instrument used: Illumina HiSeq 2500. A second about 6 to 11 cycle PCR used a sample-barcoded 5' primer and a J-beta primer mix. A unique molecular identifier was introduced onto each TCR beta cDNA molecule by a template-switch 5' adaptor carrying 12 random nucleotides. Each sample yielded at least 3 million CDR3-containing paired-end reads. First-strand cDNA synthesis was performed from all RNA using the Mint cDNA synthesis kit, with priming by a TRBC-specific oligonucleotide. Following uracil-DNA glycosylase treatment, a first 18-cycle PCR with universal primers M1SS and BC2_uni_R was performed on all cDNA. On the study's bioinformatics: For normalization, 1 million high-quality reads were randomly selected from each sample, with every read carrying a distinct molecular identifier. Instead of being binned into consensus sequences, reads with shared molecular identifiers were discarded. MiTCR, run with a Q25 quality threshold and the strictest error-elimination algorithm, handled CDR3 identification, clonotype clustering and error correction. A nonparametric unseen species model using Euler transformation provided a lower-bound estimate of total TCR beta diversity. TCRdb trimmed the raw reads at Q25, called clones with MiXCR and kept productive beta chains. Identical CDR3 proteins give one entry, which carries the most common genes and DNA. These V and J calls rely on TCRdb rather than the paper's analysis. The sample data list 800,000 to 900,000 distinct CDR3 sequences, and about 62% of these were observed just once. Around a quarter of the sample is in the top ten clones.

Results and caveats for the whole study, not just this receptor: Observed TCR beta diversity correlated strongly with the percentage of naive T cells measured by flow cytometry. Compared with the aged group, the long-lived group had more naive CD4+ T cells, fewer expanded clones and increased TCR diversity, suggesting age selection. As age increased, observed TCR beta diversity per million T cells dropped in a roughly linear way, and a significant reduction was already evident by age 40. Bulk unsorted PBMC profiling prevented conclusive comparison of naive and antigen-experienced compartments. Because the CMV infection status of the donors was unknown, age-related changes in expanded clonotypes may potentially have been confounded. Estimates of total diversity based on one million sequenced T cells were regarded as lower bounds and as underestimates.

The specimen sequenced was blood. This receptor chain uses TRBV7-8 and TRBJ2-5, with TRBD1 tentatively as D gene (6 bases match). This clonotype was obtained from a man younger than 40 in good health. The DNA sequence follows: TGTGCCAGCAGCTTAGTTGCGCTTTTGGGACATCCAGAGACCCAGTACTTC. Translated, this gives CASSLVALLGHPETQYF.